What follows describes a single T cell receptor (beta chain). These data come from a study of shared clonotypes between healthy human individuals. CDR1 is SSHAT and CDR2 is FNYEAQ in the germline V gene (reference sequence). This CDR3 spans 15 amino acids. The ends were cut back, 0 bases at V and 2 bases at J, with 7 bases in the middle. The repertoire was sequenced with immunoSEQ multiplex PCR; TCRdb's copy has only in-frame clones and lacks some. The sample has over 850,000 clones, about 84% seen once. The receptor was derived from a man between 18 and 29 years old in good health. Some clones in this sample may be carry-over from other donors' samples. The chain recombines TRBV7-7 with TRBJ2-2; D gene unclear. Sequences were obtained from memory CD4+ T cells from PBMCs. Subset of the sample: CD45RA-negative fraction. The CDR3 DNA reads TGTGCCAGCAGCTTAGCTCGAACCAACACCGGGGAGCTGTTTTTT. This gives the protein CASSLARTNTGELFF.